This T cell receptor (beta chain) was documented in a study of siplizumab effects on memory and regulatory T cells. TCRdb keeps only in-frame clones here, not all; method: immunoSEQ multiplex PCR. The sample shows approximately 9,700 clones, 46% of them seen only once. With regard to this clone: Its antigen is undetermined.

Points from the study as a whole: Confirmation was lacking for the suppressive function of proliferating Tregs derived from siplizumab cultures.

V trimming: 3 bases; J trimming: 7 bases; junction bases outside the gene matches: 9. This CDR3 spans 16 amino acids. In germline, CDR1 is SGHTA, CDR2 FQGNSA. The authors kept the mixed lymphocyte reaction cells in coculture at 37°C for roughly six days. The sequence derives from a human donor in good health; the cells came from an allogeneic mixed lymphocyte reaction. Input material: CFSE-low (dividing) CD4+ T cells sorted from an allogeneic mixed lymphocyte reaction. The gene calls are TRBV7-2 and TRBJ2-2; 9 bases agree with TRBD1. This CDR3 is CASSFTGGLLYGELFF. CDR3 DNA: TGTGCCAGCAGCTTTACAGGGGGCCTCCTTTACGGGGAGCTGTTTTTT.